This T cell receptor (beta chain) is drawn from a study of shared clonotypes between healthy human individuals. The overall study: Donor ages ranged 18 to 49 years: two women, a few men. Study observations and caveats: Collection of samples was limited to blood; tissue repertoires likely differ. Larger richness was generally estimated for naive than memory subsets. When naive CD4 clonotypes were compared across a handful of donors, 5% to 5.5% were shared.

This CDR3 has 13 amino acids. Germline V gives CDR1 SGDLS, CDR2 YYNGEE. Trimming left V 6 bases short and J 4 bases short, with 13 bases between. About this clone itself: The antigen remains undetermined.

Libraries were prepared by immunoSEQ multiplex PCR; TCRdb keeps only in-frame clonotypes and omits some of them. The sample carries 2 million to 2.5 million clones, less than 95% recorded once. This clonotype was sampled from a man younger than 30 in good health. Some clones in this sample may be carry-over from other donors' samples. The sample taken for sequencing was naive CD4+ T cells from PBMCs. Subset indicated: CD45RA+ positively selected. This chain joins TRBV9 and TRBJ2-5, with D perhaps matching TRBD2 (6 bases). The CDR3 DNA is TGTGCCAGCACCCGGGGAGGTATAGAGACCCAGTACTTC. Amino acids: CASTRGGIETQYF.